This T cell receptor (beta chain) was identified in a study of blood T cell repertoires in COVID-19. For the study at large: Acute-phase and convalescent COVID-19 samples originated in the United States, Italy and Spain. T cells, B-cell-depleted T cells, or PBMCs supplied cDNA or gDNA.

Original methodology: By means of reference gene primer amplification, nucleated cell counts were estimated. The assay was immunoSEQ multiplex PCR, and TCRdb's table has in-frame clones only and misses some. The V and J calls and clone size are taken from that table; D and trimming were inferred from the DNA. Of fewer than 350,000 clones in the sample, around 87% were seen once. This CDR3 region has 13 residues. Per germline, CDR1 SGHTA and CDR2 FQGNSA. V lost 6 bases and J lost 7, with 15 bases in between. The rearrangement uses TRBV7-2 and TRBJ1-1, with D perhaps matching TRBD1 (5 bases). What was sequenced was peripheral blood. The source is a woman aged 50 to 60 who had recovered from COVID-19. The CDR3 DNA reads as TGTGCCAGCAGGTCCATGACAGTCTTTGAAGCTTTCTTT. This encodes CASRSMTVFEAFF.